Listed here is a single T cell receptor (beta chain). This CDR3 comprises 13 residues. V gave up 5 bases and J gave up 6 bases, with 13 bases separating them. In germline, CDR1 is SNHLY, CDR2 FYNNEI. The sample comes from a study of blood T cell repertoires in COVID-19. Study-wide background: Material from acute and convalescent COVID-19 was sourced from the United States, Italy and Spain.

Produced via immunoSEQ multiplex PCR; TCRdb's table is partial and in-frame only. The table shows fewer than 500,000 clones, with approximately 90% occurring only once. Source material: peripheral blood. This chain uses TRBV2 with TRBJ1-1; D is unresolved. The origin of this receptor is a young woman with acute or convalescent COVID-19. The CDR3 DNA reads TGTGCCAGCAGTATCAGGCGGGATGCTGAAGCTTTCTTT. This encodes CASSIRRDAEAFF.